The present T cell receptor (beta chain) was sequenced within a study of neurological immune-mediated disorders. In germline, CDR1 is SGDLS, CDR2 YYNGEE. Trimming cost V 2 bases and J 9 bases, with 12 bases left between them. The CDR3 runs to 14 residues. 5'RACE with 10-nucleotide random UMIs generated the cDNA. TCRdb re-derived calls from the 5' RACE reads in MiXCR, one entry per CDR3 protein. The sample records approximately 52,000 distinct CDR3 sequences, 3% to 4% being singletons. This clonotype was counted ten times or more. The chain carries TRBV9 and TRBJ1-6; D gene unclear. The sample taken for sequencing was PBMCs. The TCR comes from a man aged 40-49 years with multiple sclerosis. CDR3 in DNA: TGTGCCAGCAGCGTCTCCCCAAGCAGTTCACCCCTCCACTTT. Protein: CASSVSPSSSPLHF.